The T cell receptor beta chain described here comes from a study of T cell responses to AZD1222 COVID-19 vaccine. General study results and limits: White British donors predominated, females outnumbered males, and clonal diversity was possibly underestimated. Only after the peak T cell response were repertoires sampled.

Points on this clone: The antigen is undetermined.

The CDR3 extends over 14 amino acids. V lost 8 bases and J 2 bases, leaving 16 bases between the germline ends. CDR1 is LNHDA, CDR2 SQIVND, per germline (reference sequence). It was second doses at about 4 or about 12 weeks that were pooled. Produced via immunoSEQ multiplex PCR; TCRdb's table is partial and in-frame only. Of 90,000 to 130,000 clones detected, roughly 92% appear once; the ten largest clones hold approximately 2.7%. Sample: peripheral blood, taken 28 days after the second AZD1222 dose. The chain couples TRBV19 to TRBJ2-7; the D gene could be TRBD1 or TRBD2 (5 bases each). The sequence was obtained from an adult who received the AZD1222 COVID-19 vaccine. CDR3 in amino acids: CASGGGRGPYEQYF. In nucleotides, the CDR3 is TGTGCCAGTGGTGGTGGTCGGGGACCCTACGAGCAGTACTTC.